This T cell receptor beta chain was found in a study of blood T cells in healthy people across ages. The CDR3 has 14 amino acids. Germline-derived CDR1 and CDR2 are LGHDT and YNNKEL (reference sequence). V lost 6 bases and J lost 6, with 17 bases in between. For the second PCR, which ran for roughly 6 to 11 cycles, a sample-barcoded 5' primer and a J-beta primer mix were used. Each sample provided no less than 2.5 million CDR3-containing paired-end reads. MiXCR was run by TCRdb on the 5' RACE reads, yielding one entry per CDR3 protein. The sample yields some 890,000 distinct CDR3 sequences, approximately 32% seen once. This clonotype appeared a few times. These data also featured in a second study, about T cells of mothers and their children. Turning to that study: The study found slightly higher but non-significant overlap in related versus unrelated mother-child pairs.

The chain joins TRBV3-1 to TRBJ1-2; weak D call: TRBD1 (5 bases). The TCR sequence derives from a woman between 40 and 50 years old in good health. Source material: blood. CDR3 DNA sequence: TGTGCCAGCAGAATAGGTCGGGGGACCAATGGCTACACCTTC. It codes for CASRIGRGTNGYTF. The full variable domain, with the rest looked up from reference TRBV3-1 and TRBJ1-2, is DTAVSQTPKYLVTQMGNDKSIKCEQNLGHDTMYWYKQDSKKFLKIMFSYNNKELIINETVPNRFSPKSPDKAHLNLHINSLELGDSAVYFCASRIGRGTNGYTFGSGTRLTVV.